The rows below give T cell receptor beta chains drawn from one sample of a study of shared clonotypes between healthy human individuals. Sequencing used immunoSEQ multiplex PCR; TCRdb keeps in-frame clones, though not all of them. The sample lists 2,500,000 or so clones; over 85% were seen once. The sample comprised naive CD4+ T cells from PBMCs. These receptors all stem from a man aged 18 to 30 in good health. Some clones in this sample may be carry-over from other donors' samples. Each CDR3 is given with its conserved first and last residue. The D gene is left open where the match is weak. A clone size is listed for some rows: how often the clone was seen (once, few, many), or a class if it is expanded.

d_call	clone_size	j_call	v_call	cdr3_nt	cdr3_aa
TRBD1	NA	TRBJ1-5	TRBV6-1	TGTGCCAGCAGACAGGGGGATCAGCCCCAGCATTTT	CASRQGDQPQHF
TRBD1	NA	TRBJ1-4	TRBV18	TGTGCCAGCTCAATCCCCGCTCTACAGGGGTTTGATGAAAAACTGTTTTTT	CASSIPALQGFDEKLFF
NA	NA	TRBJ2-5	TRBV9	TGTGCCAGCAGCGTAGGGACTGCTACCCAAGAGACCCAGTACTTC	CASSVGTATQETQYF
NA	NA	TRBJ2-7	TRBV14	TGTGCCAGCAGCCCAAGACAGCACGAGCAGTACTTC	CASSPRQHEQYF
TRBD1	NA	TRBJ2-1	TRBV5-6	TGTGCCAGCAGCCTACCCATGACAGGGGGTTACAATGAGCAGTTCTTC	CASSLPMTGGYNEQFF
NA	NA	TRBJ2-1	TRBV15	TGTGCCACCAGCAGAGAGTACCTCTCCTACAATGAGCAGTTCTTC	CATSREYLSYNEQFF
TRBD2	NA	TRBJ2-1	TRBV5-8	TGTGCCAGCAGCCGAGTTAGCGGGAGAGAGCAGTTCTTC	CASSRVSGREQFF
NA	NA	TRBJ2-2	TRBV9	TGTGCCAGCAGCCAGGGGGGCGGGAACACCGGGGAGCTGTTTTTT	CASSQGGGNTGELFF
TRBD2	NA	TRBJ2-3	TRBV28	TGTGCCAGCAGCAGTCCTAGCGGGGGGGGCACAGATACGCAGTATTTT	CASSSPSGGGTDTQYF
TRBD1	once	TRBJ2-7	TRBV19	TGTGCCAGTAGTACCGGACAGGGTGGCGAGCAGTACTTC	CASSTGQGGEQYF